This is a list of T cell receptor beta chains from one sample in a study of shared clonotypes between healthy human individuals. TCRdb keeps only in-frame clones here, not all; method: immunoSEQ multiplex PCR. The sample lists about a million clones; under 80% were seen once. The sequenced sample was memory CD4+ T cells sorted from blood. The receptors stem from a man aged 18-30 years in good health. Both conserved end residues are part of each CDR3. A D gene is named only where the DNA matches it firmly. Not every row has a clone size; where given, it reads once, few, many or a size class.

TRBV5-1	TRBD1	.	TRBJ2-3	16	CASSKGASTSTDTQYF	TGCGCCAGCTCGAAGGGGGCCTCTACTAGCACAGATACGCAGTATTTT
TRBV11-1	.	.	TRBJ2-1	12	CASSLDRNEQFF	TGTGCCAGCAGCTTAGACCGGAATGAGCAGTTCTTC
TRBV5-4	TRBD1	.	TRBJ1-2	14	CASSEGQGGYGYTF	TGTGCCAGCAGCGAGGGACAGGGGGGCTATGGCTACACCTTC
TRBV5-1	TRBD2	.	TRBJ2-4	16	CASSFPLAGRVIIQYF	TGCGCCAGCAGCTTCCCCTTAGCGGGAAGAGTGATCATTCAGTACTTC
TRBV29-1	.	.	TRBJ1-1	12	CSVDGGGTEAFF	TGCAGCGTTGATGGGGGGGGGACTGAAGCTTTCTTT
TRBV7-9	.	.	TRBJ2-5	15	CASSLEQGSVKTQYF	TGTGCCAGCAGCTTAGAACAGGGATCTGTAAAGACCCAGTACTTC
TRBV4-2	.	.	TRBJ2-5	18	CASSQGDLGAGAQETQYF	TGTGCCAGCAGCCAAGGGGATTTGGGCGCGGGGGCACAAGAGACCCAGTACTTC
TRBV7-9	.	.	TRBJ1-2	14	CASSLVPQNYGYTF	TGTGCCAGCAGCTTAGTACCGCAGAACTATGGCTACACCTTC
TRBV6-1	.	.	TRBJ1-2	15	CASSVTGSPGYGYTF	TGTGCCAGCAGTGTCACCGGGAGCCCGGGCTATGGCTACACCTTC
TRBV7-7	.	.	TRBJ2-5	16	CASSLGLYRGLETQYF	TGTGCTAGCAGCTTAGGCCTGTATCGGGGGTTGGAGACCCAGTACTTC
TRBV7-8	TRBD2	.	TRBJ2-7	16	CASSLGKRGRFYEQYF	TGTGCCAGCAGTTTAGGAAAGCGGGGGAGGTTCTACGAGCAGTACTTC
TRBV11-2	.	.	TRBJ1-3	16	CASSSLRSGRGNTIYF	TGTGCCAGCAGCTCCCTTAGGTCAGGTCGAGGAAACACCATATATTTT
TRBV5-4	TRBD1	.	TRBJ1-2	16	CASSFGQGQSLYGYTF	TGTGCCAGCAGCTTCGGACAGGGTCAGTCCCTTTATGGCTACACCTTC
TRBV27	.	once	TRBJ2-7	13	CASSFVGSAEQYF	TGTGCCAGCAGTTTTGTAGGTTCGGCCGAGCAGTACTTC
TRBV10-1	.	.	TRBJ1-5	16	CASSESGGRVNQPQHF	TGCGCCAGCAGTGAGTCGGGTGGGAGGGTCAATCAGCCCCAGCATTTT
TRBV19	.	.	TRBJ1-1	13	CASSKLRNTEAFF	TGTGCCAGTAGTAAGTTGAGGAACACTGAAGCTTTCTTT
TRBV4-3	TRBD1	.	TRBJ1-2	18	CASSQDWDRAYPIYGYTF	TGCGCCAGCAGCCAAGATTGGGACAGGGCGTACCCGATCTATGGCTACACCTTC
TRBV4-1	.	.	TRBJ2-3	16	CASSQVRIFSTDTQYF	TGCGCCAGCAGCCAAGTCCGGATTTTTAGCACAGATACGCAGTATTTT
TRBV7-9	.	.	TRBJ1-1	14	CASSPLTDYTEAFF	TGTGCCAGCAGCCCCCTAACAGATTACACTGAAGCTTTCTTT
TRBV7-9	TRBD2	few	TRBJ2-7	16	CASSFATSGGVREQYF	TGTGCCAGCAGCTTCGCGACTAGCGGGGGGGTCCGCGAGCAGTACTTC
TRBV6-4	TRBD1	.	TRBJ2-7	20	CASTRPHDIGRQGKFDEQYF	TGTGCCAGCACGCGCCCCCATGATATTGGGCGACAGGGAAAATTTGACGAGCAGTACTTC
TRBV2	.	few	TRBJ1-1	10	CASKASEAFF	TGTGCCAGCAAGGCGTCTGAAGCTTTCTTT
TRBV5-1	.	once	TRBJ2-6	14	CASSGTSGANVLTF	TGCGCCAGCAGCGGGACCTCTGGGGCCAACGTCCTGACTTTC
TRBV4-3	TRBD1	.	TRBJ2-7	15	CASSQDWDRDYEQYF	TGCGCCAGCAGCCAAGATTGGGACAGGGACTACGAGCAGTACTTC
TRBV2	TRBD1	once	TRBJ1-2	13	CASSGDSFYGYTF	TGTGCCAGCAGTGGGGACAGCTTCTATGGCTACACCTTC
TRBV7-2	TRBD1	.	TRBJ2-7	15	CASSFKQGQVWEQYF	TGTGCCAGCAGCTTTAAACAGGGGCAGGTCTGGGAGCAGTACTTC
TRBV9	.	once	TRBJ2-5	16	CASNPRGAGGGETQYF	TGTGCCAGCAACCCTCGGGGGGCCGGGGGTGGAGAGACCCAGTACTTC
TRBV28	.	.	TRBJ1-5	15	CASRGGGYSNQPQHF	TGTGCCAGCAGGGGCGGGGGCTATAGCAATCAGCCCCAGCATTTT
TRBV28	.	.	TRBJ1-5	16	CASSNNRAAGNQPQHF	TGTGCCAGCAGCAATAACCGGGCCGCCGGCAATCAGCCCCAGCATTTT
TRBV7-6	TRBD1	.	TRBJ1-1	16	CASSSRQGMKDTEAFF	TGTGCCAGCAGCTCTCGACAGGGGATGAAGGACACTGAAGCTTTCTTT
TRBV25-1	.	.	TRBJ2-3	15	CASSEYKSDTDTQYF	TGTGCCAGCAGTGAATATAAATCGGACACAGATACGCAGTATTTT
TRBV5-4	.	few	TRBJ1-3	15	CASSRQANSGNTIYF	TGTGCCAGCAGTCGACAGGCGAACTCTGGAAACACCATATATTTT
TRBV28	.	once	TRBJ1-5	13	CASIHGGAQPQHF	TGTGCCAGCATTCATGGGGGGGCCCAGCCCCAGCATTTT